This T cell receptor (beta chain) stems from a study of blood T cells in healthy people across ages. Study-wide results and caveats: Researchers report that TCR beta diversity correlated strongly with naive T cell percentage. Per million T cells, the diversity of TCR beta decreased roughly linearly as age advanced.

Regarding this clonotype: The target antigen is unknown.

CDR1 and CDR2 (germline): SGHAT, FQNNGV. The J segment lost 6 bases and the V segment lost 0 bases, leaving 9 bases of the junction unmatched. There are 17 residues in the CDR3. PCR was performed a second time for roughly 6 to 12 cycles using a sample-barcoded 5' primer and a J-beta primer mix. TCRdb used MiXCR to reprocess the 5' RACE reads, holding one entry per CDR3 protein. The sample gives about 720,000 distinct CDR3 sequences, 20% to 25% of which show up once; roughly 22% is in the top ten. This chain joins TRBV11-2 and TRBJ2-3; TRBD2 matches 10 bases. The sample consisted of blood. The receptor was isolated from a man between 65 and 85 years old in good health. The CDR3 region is CASSLDPPSGSFDTQYF. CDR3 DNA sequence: TGTGCCAGCAGCTTAGATCCCCCTAGCGGGAGTTTCGATACGCAGTATTTT.